These 26 T cell receptor beta chains originate from one sample sequenced in a study of graft-versus-host responses after intestinal transplantation. Profiling relied on immunoSEQ multiplex PCR, and the TCRdb table lists in-frame clones only, not all of them. The table lists some 90,000 clones, 80% to 95% of them singletons. For these TCRs, the target antigens are not known. Sequenced material: unstimulated CD8+ T cells sorted from spleen or lymph node cells, taken before intestinal transplant. The receptors derive from a human donor who received an intestinal transplant.

The V call is TRBV7-3, the J call TRBJ2-2; D is uncertain. V was cut by 4 bases and J by 7 bases, with 10 bases left in between. Germline CDR1 reads SGHTA; CDR2 reads FQGTGA. This CDR3 has 13 residues. The CDR3: CASSSTISGELFF. The CDR3 coding sequence is TGTGCCAGCAGCTCCACCATTAGCGGGGAGCTGTTTTTT.

By proportion, this clone is medium-sized. V gene TRBV6-1 combines with J gene TRBJ2-6; D not certain. V lost 1 base to trimming and J lost 0 bases, with 4 bases between them. In germline, CDR1 is MNHNS, CDR2 SASEGT. The CDR3 totals 15 residues. The chain's CDR3 is CASSEDSSGANVLTF. CDR3 DNA: TGTGCCAGCAGTGAAGACAGCTCTGGGGCCAACGTCCTGACTTTC.

CDR3 sequence (DNA): TGTGCCAGCAGCTTATCGACAGTCTACAATGAGCAGTTCTTC. Its protein is CASSLSTVYNEQFF. The chain links TRBV7-3 to TRBJ2-1, with a tentative D call TRBD1 (5 bases). Germline loops: CDR1 SGHTA, CDR2 FQGTGA. Trimming removed 2 bases from V and 3 bases from J, with 8 bases in between. CDR3 size: 14 residues.

There are a few counts of this clone. J is TRBJ2-7 and V is TRBV5-6; 8 bases fit TRBD2. This CDR3 comprises 16 residues. V gave up 0 bases and J gave up 2 bases; unmatched junction bases: 7. CDR1 and CDR2 (germline): SGHDT, YYEEEE. The CDR3, as DNA: TGTGCCAGCAGCTTGGGGTCGGGAGGGCCCCCCTACGAGCAGTACTTC. Residues: CASSLGSGGPPYEQYF.

V and J are TRBV11-2 and TRBJ1-2; D is uncertain. CDR1 and CDR2 from the germline V gene are SGHAT and FQNNGV. The CDR3 covers 15 residues. Trimming pared 3 bases from V and 0 bases from J, leaving 11 bases between. The CDR3 is CASSFPTAANYGYTF. The CDR3 nucleotides read TGTGCCAGCAGCTTCCCAACAGCGGCTAACTATGGCTACACCTTC.

The chain recombines TRBV7-9 with TRBJ2-7, with TRBD1 identical over 9 bases. Germline assignment: CDR1 SEHNR and CDR2 FQNEAQ (reference sequence). This CDR3 region has 14 residues. J gave up 6 bases and V 5 bases, and 8 bases lay outside the gene matches. DNA of the CDR3: TGTGCCAGCAGCCCACGGGACAGGGATGGCGAGCAGTACTTC. This gives the protein CASSPRDRDGEQYF.

The chain recombines TRBV29-1 with TRBJ2-7; weak D call: TRBD2 (5 bases). CDR3 length: 13 residues. Germline values: CDR1 SQVTM, CDR2 ANQGSEA. Trimming pared 3 bases from V and 3 bases from J, leaving 12 bases between. The CDR3: CSVEGRRIYEQYF. CDR3 DNA sequence: TGCAGCGTTGAGGGCCGGAGGATCTACGAGCAGTACTTC.

CDR3 nucleotides: TGCAGCGTTGTTTCAAGACAGGGACAAAACATTCAGTACTTC. It specifies CSVVSRQGQNIQYF. The V call is TRBV29-1, the J call TRBJ2-4, with TRBD1 matching over 7 bases. V lost 4 bases and J lost 5; bases outside the gene matches: 8. This CDR3 comprises 14 residues. Germline-derived CDR1 and CDR2 are SQVTM and ANQGSEA.

CDR3 in amino acids: CSVLTSSYEQYF. The CDR3 nucleotides read TGCAGCGTGCTCACGAGCTCCTACGAGCAGTACTTC. This chain links TRBV29-1 with TRBJ2-7; no clear D gene. The ends were cut back, 6 bases at V and 0 bases at J, with 9 bases in the middle. This CDR3 contains 12 residues. CDR1 and CDR2 (germline): SQVTM, ANQGSEA.

V gene TRBV13 combines with J gene TRBJ2-7; possibly TRBD2 for D (5 bases). CDR1 and CDR2 from the germline V gene are PRHDT and FYEKMQ (reference sequence). V was cut by 5 bases and J by 3 bases, with 11 bases left in between. This CDR3 spans 13 amino acids. The CDR3 spells CASSDYGGYEQYF. CDR3 DNA sequence: TGTGCCAGCAGCGATTACGGAGGCTACGAGCAGTACTTC. The whole variable domain, filled in from reference TRBV13 and TRBJ2-7, reads AAGVIQSPRHLIKEKRETATLKCYPIPRHDTVYWYQQGPGQDPQFLISFYEKMQSDKGSIPDRFSAQQFSDYHSELNMSSLELGDSALYFCASSDYGGYEQYFGPGTRLTVT.

This clone was picked up one time. V and J are TRBV11-2 and TRBJ1-4; 7 bases agree with TRBD1. The CDR3 sequence is 15 residues long. Trimming cost V 4 bases and J 6 bases; bases outside gene matches: 8. Germline V gives CDR1 SGHAT, CDR2 FQNNGV. The CDR3 loop reads CASSSVEGQDEKLFF. CDR3 nucleotide sequence: TGTGCCAGCAGCTCCGTCGAAGGACAGGATGAAAAACTGTTTTTT.

This clone was observed once. This rearrangement joins TRBV27 to TRBJ2-2, with D hard to call. The CDR3 contains 16 residues. The V end was cut by 1 base, the J end by 0 bases, with 9 bases between. Germline CDR1 and CDR2: MNHEY and SMNVEV (reference sequence). The CDR3 here is CASSLWWQANTGELFF. The CDR3 DNA reads TGTGCCAGCAGTTTATGGTGGCAGGCGAACACCGGGGAGCTGTTTTTT.

The chain combines TRBV5-5 with TRBJ2-2; possible D gene TRBD1, 6 bases. The CDR3 has 14 residues. V was cut by 0 bases and J by 6 bases, with 9 bases left in between. Per the germline V gene, CDR1 is SGHKS and CDR2 is YYEKEE (reference sequence). CDR3 residues: CASSLATGSGELFF. CDR3 coding DNA: TGTGCCAGCAGCTTGGCCACAGGGTCCGGGGAGCTGTTTTTT.

The V call is TRBV27, the J call TRBJ2-3; TRBD2 agrees at 8 bases. Germline V gene lookup returns CDR1 MNHEY and CDR2 SMNVEV (reference sequence). With V trimmed by 3 bases and J by 0 bases, 2 bases remained unmatched. The CDR3 runs to 15 residues. The CDR3 coding sequence is TGTGCCAGCAGTTTTCGGGGGGGTAGCACAGATACGCAGTATTTT. Amino acids: CASSFRGGSTDTQYF.

This clone was found a few times. This chain uses TRBV9 with TRBJ2-1, with D perhaps matching TRBD1 (6 bases). Germline CDR1 is SGDLS and CDR2 is YYNGEE. V was clipped by 3 bases and J by 2 bases, with 12 bases between them. The CDR3 is made up of 15 amino acids. The CDR3 spells CASSGQDRAYNEQFF. DNA for the CDR3: TGTGCCAGCAGCGGCCAGGACAGAGCCTACAATGAGCAGTTCTTC.

The rearrangement joins TRBV4-1 to TRBJ1-2; tentative D call: TRBD1 (6 bases). Trimming took 2 bases from V and 6 from J, leaving 22 bases between them. The CDR3 totals 17 residues. Germline CDR1 reads MGHRA; CDR2 reads YSYEKL. CDR3 nucleotide sequence: TGCGCCAGCAGCCAAAAAATATTACTACAGGGTTGGGATGGCTACACCTTC. It specifies CASSQKILLQGWDGYTF.

The chain employs TRBV6-1 and TRBJ2-7; TRBD1 might be the D (5 bases). CDR1 MNHNS and CDR2 SASEGT come from the germline V gene. The CDR3 runs to 13 residues. Trimming stripped 3 bases from V and 5 bases from J, with 11 bases between. The CDR3 is CASSDSGLHEQYF. CDR3 nucleotides: TGTGCCAGCAGTGATTCAGGGTTACACGAGCAGTACTTC.

The V call is TRBV7-2, the J call TRBJ2-1; D is ambiguous. The CDR3 totals 13 residues. Trimming left V 4 bases short and J 5 bases short, with 9 bases between. CDR1 and CDR2 from the germline V gene are SGHTA and FQGNSA. As DNA, the CDR3 is TGTGCCAGCAGCTCCGATCTAGACAATGAGCAGTTCTTC. Protein product: CASSSDLDNEQFF.

This chain uses TRBV13 with TRBJ1-1, with D maybe TRBD1 (5 bases). The CDR3 is 18 residues long. Germline V gives CDR1 PRHDT, CDR2 FYEKMQ (reference sequence). V was shortened by 1 base and J by 4 bases, with 22 bases between the two germline ends. Here the CDR3 reads CASSLEGWGMGGGTEAFF. In DNA form, the CDR3 reads TGTGCCAGCAGCTTAGAAGGCTGGGGGATGGGGGGAGGCACTGAAGCTTTCTTT.

This clone qualifies as medium-sized (0.01 to 0.1%). The rearrangement links TRBV6-5 to TRBJ2-3; TRBD2 is a possible D gene (5 bases). V lost 2 bases and J lost 10, with 7 bases in between. CDR1 is MNHEY, CDR2 SVGAGI, per germline. CDR3 size: 11 residues. CDR3 DNA sequence: TGTGCCAGCAGTTACGCGGGTTCGCAGTATTTT. It specifies CASSYAGSQYF.

This chain connects TRBV5-4 to TRBJ2-5; D is unclear. Trimming stripped 4 bases from V and 2 bases from J, with 12 bases between. Germline CDR1 and CDR2: SGHNT and YYREEE (reference sequence). This CDR3 is 14 amino acids long. The CDR3, as DNA: TGTGCCAGCAGCCCAGACGCTCTTCAAGAGACCCAGTACTTC. Amino acid sequence: CASSPDALQETQYF.

This clone was found a few times. CDR3 loop: CASSEGVGMNTEAFF. CDR3 coding DNA: TGCGCCAGCAGTGAGGGGGTGGGGATGAACACTGAAGCTTTCTTT. The chain recombines TRBV10-2 with TRBJ1-1; D is ambiguous. V lost 2 bases, J lost 0 bases, and 10 bases lay in between. Germline CDR1 is WSHSY and CDR2 is SAAADI. This CDR3 is 15 amino acids long.

This chain links TRBV19 with TRBJ1-5, with D unresolved. Germline V gives CDR1 LNHDA, CDR2 SQIVND (reference sequence). V shed 3 bases and J shed 7 bases, with 13 bases lying between them. CDR3 length: 14 amino acids. CDR3 loop: CASSINGQEQPQHF. DNA for the CDR3: TGTGCCAGTAGTATCAACGGGCAGGAACAGCCCCAGCATTTT.

V gene TRBV7-6 combines with J gene TRBJ2-3; 12 bases map to TRBD2. This CDR3 contains 15 residues. Germline V gene lookup returns CDR1 SGHVS and CDR2 FNYEAQ. V shed 4 bases, J shed 4 bases, and the junction held 3 bases outside the gene matches. In nucleotides, the CDR3 is TGTGCCAGCAGCTCCACTAGCGGGGGGTCAGATACGCAGTATTTT. Translated, it gives CASSSTSGGSDTQYF.

The chain couples TRBV6-5 to TRBJ2-7; D is possibly TRBD2 (6 bases). Germline CDR1 is MNHEY and CDR2 is SVGAGI. V lost 4 bases and J lost 3, with 13 bases in between. The CDR3 spans 14 residues. CDR3: CASSSLADSYEQYF. The DNA for the CDR3 is TGTGCCAGCAGTTCGTTAGCGGATAGCTACGAGCAGTACTTC.

The chain recombines TRBV5-6 with TRBJ2-1; no definite D call. The CDR3 totals 13 residues. The V end lost 4 bases, the J end lost 6 bases, and 11 bases lay between the germline ends. Per germline, CDR1 SGHDT and CDR2 YYEEEE. CDR3 sequence reads: CASSNQPGNEQFF. The CDR3 region has the DNA TGTGCCAGCAGCAACCAGCCAGGCAATGAGCAGTTCTTC.